This T cell receptor beta chain emerged from a study of blood T cell repertoires in COVID-19. Overall study context: The samples span acute and convalescent COVID-19 from the United States, Italy and Spain.

Profiling relied on immunoSEQ multiplex PCR, and the TCRdb table lists in-frame clones only, not all of them. The profile shows about 100,000 clones, roughly nine tenths of them singletons. Germline V gives CDR1 SGHRS, CDR2 YFSETQ. This CDR3 comprises 16 residues. The J segment lost 1 base and the V segment lost 0 bases, leaving 4 bases of the junction unmatched. This TCR derives from a woman older than 75 with acute or convalescent COVID-19. Sequenced material: peripheral blood. J is TRBJ2-5 and V is TRBV5-1; 9 nucleotides agree with TRBD2. In DNA, the CDR3 is TGCGCCAGCAGCTTGGTTGCTAGCGGGACCCAAGAGACCCAGTACTTC. This translates into CASSLVASGTQETQYF.